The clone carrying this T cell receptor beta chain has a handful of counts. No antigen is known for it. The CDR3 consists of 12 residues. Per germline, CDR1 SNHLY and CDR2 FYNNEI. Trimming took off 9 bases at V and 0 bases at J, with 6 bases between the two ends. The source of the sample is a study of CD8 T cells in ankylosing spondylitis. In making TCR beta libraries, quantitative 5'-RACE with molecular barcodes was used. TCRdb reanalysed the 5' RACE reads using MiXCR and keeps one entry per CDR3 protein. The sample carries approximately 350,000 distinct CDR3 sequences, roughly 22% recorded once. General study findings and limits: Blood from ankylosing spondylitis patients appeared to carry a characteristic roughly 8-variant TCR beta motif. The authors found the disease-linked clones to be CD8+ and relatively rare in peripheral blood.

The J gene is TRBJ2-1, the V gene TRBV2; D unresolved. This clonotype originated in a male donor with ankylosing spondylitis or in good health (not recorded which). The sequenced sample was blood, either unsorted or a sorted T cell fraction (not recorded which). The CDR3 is CARRTSYNEQFF. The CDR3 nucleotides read TGTGCCAGAAGGACCTCCTACAATGAGCAGTTCTTC.